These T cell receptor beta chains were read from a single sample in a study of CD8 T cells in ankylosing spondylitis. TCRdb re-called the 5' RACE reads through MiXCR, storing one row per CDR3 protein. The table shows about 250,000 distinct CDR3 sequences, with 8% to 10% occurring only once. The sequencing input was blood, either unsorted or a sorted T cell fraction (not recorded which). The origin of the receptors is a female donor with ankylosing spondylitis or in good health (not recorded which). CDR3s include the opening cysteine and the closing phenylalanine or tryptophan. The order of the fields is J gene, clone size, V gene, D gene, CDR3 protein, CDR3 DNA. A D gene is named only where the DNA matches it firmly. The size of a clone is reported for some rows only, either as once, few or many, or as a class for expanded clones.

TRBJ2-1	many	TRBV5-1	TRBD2	CASSLGTSGEEKFF	TGCGCCAGCAGCCTCGGGACTAGCGGGGAAGAGAAGTTCTTC
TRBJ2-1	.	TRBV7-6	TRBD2	CASSFGTSGSSGSNEQFF	TGTGCCAGCAGCTTCGGGACTAGCGGGAGTTCGGGGAGCAATGAGCAGTTCTTC
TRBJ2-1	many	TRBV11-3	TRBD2	CASSLDYGGRAGEQFF	TGTGCCAGCAGCTTAGATTATGGCGGGAGGGCGGGTGAGCAGTTCTTC
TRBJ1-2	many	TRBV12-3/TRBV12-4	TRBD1	CASSYDRADGYTF	TGTGCCAGCAGCTACGACAGGGCAGATGGCTACACCTTC
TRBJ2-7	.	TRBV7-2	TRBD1	CASSFQGTDLYEQYF	TGTGCCAGCAGCTTTCAGGGGACAGACCTCTACGAGCAGTACTTC
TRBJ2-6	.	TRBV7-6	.	CASSFGRPGANVLTF	TGTGCCAGCAGCTTTGGCAGGCCTGGGGCCAACGTCCTGACTTTC
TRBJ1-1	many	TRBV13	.	CASSPVRENTEAFF	TGTGCCAGCAGCCCTGTTAGGGAGAACACTGAAGCTTTCTTT
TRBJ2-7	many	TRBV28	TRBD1	CASSLLTGKSYEQYF	TGTGCCAGCAGTTTATTGACAGGGAAGTCATACGAGCAGTACTTC
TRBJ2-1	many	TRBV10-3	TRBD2	CAISDGGRVYNEQFF	TGTGCCATCAGTGATGGCGGGAGAGTTTACAATGAGCAGTTCTTC
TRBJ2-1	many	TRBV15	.	CATSRDGGAYNEQFF	TGTGCCACCAGCAGAGACGGCGGCGCGTACAATGAGCAGTTCTTC
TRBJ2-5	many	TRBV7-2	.	CASSLGGRAGETQYF	TGTGCCAGCAGCTTAGGGGGCAGGGCCGGAGAGACCCAGTACTTC
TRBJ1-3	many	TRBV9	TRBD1	CASSVGTERNTIYF	TGTGCCAGCAGCGTTGGGACAGAGAGAAACACCATATATTTT
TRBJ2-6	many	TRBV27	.	CASSYNGANVLTF	TGTGCCAGCAGTTATAACGGGGCCAACGTCCTGACTTTC
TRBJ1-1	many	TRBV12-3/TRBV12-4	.	CASSPQIRATEAFF	TGTGCCAGCAGTCCACAGATAAGGGCCACTGAAGCTTTCTTT
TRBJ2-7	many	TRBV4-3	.	CASSQERAVASYEQYF	TGCGCCAGCAGCCAAGAACGGGCAGTAGCCTCCTACGAGCAGTACTTC
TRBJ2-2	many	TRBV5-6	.	CASEGSPVTGELFF	TGTGCCAGCGAGGGAAGCCCCGTCACCGGGGAGCTGTTTTTT
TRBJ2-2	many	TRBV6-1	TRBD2	CASSDGLAGAGELFF	TGTGCCAGCAGTGACGGACTAGCGGGAGCCGGGGAGCTGTTTTTT
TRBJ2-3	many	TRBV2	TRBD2	CASSFGLAGGSTDTQYF	TGTGCCAGCTCGTTTGGACTAGCGGGAGGATCGACAGATACGCAGTATTTT
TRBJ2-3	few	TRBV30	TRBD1	CAWSLTGPVDTQYF	TGTGCCTGGAGTCTGACAGGGCCCGTTGATACGCAGTATTTT
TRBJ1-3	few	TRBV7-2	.	CASSLGGTGNTIYF	TGTGCCAGCAGCTTAGGAGGGACTGGAAACACCATATATTTT
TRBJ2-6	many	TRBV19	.	CASSQTSGANVLTF	TGTGCCAGTAGTCAGACCTCTGGGGCCAACGTCCTGACTTTC
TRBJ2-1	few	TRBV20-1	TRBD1	CSAREGTGKEGNEQFF	TGCAGTGCTAGAGAGGGGACAGGGAAAGAAGGGAATGAGCAGTTCTTC
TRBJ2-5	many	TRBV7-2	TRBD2	CASSLRIGGRQETQYF	TGTGCCAGCAGCTTAAGGATCGGCGGGAGACAAGAGACCCAGTACTTC
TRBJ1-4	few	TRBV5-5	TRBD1	CASSFRDRDSTNEKLFF	TGTGCCAGCAGCTTCCGGGACAGGGACTCAACTAATGAAAAACTGTTTTTT
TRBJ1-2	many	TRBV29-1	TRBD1	CSVGQGEEGYTF	TGCAGCGTTGGGCAGGGGGAAGAGGGCTACACCTTC
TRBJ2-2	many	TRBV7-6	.	CASSLATMFANTGELFF	TGTGCCAGCAGCTTAGCGACGATGTTCGCGAACACCGGGGAGCTGTTTTTT
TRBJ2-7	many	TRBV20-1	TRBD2	CSAPPRRAGVYEQYF	TGCAGTGCTCCCCCGAGGCGGGCGGGAGTATACGAGCAGTACTTC